This TCR beta chain was recorded in a study of shared clonotypes between healthy human individuals. Study-level background: For every donor, three CD4 naive, three CD4 memory, two CD8 naive and one CD8 memory plates were used.

Trimming left V 3 bases short and J 4 bases short, with 11 bases between. This CDR3 is built from 14 residues. Per the germline V gene, CDR1 is MNHNS and CDR2 is SASEGT. In the authors' workflow: Junction-only sequences without quality scores came from ImmunoSEQ, so filtering differed. Some clones are missing from TCRdb's copy, which holds only in-frame ones; the method was immunoSEQ multiplex PCR. V and J calls and clone size are those listed in that table; D and trimming were worked out from the DNA. The sample includes some 320,000 clones, roughly 84% of them seen just once. This chain links TRBV6-1 with TRBJ2-3; D assignment may be TRBD1 or TRBD2 (5 bases each). Sequencing input: memory CD8+ T cells sorted from blood. Subset in this sample: CD45RO+ cells pooled with CCR7-negative TemRA cells. The clonotype comes from a man between 18 and 35 years old in good health. The CDR3 loop is CASSEVSGPDTQYF. CDR3 coding DNA: TGTGCCAGCAGTGAGGTTTCGGGGCCAGATACGCAGTATTTT.